Each of the 26 T cell receptor beta chains below was sequenced from the same sample in a study of technical replicates of blood from several donors. TCRdb's table, derived via immunoSEQ multiplex PCR, lists solely in-frame clones and lacks some. The data show 50,000 to 70,000 clones, around 96% seen once. The sample consisted of PBMCs. These receptors originate from a human donor in good health. Some clones in this sample may be carry-over from other donors' samples.

This rearrangement joins TRBV19 to TRBJ2-2; 12 bases match TRBD1. Germline V CDR1 and CDR2: LNHDA, SQIVND (reference sequence). The CDR3 has 14 residues. The ends lost 9 bases at V and 8 bases at J; junction bases unmatched: 7. CDR3 nucleotides: TGTGCCAGCCGGGGACAGGGGGCTGCTGGGGAGCTGTTTTTT. It translates to CASRGQGAAGELFF.

The chain recombines TRBV7-9 with TRBJ1-1; weak D call: TRBD1 (5 bases). The CDR3 extends over 15 amino acids. Looked up from germline, CDR1 is SEHNR and CDR2 is FQNEAQ (reference sequence). The germline V and J ends were trimmed by 5 bases and 2 bases, with 15 bases remaining between them. CDR3 residues: CASSGQTGINTEAFF. For the CDR3, the DNA is TGTGCCAGCAGCGGACAAACAGGAATCAACACTGAAGCTTTCTTT. Variable domain in full (rest from reference TRBV7-9 and TRBJ1-1): DTGVSQNPRHKITKRGQNVTFRCDPISEHNRLYWYRQTLGQGPEFLTYFQNEAQLEKSRLLSDRFSAERPKGSFSTLEIQRTEQGDSAMYLCASSGQTGINTEAFFGQGTRLTVV.

This clone was seen once. The chain carries TRBV4-2 and TRBJ2-7; TRBD2 matches at 10 bases. The CDR3 runs to 16 residues. J was trimmed by 1 base and V by 4 bases; bases with no gene match: 7. The germline CDR1 and CDR2 sequences are LGHNA and YNFKEQ. CDR3 bases: TGTGCCAGCAGCCGCGAAAGCGGGGGGGGGTCCTACGAGCAGTACTTC. Translation: CASSRESGGGSYEQYF.

This chain connects TRBV5-1 to TRBJ2-1, with 9 bases identical to TRBD2. Germline lookup yields CDR1 SGHRS and CDR2 YFSETQ. V lost 0 bases and J lost 4; bases outside the gene matches: 2. The CDR3 spans 15 residues. Here the CDR3 DNA reads TGCGCCAGCAGCTTGGGCGGGAGGGGATACAATGAGCAGTTCTTC. Protein: CASSLGGRGYNEQFF.

V gene TRBV5-4 combines with J gene TRBJ1-2, with 9 bases matching TRBD1. Losses at the gene ends were 5 bases for V and 6 bases for J; bases not matched to a gene: 8. Germline CDR1 SGHNT, CDR2 YYREEE (reference sequence). The CDR3 runs to 14 residues. CDR3 bases: TGTGCCAGCAGGGCTAGGACAGGGGCGAATGGCTACACCTTC. This sequence encodes CASRARTGANGYTF.

Here the CDR3 DNA reads TGTGCCAGCAGCGTAGTAGATCAGGGGAACACTGAAGCTTTCTTT. Its protein product is CASSVVDQGNTEAFF. The chain carries TRBV9 and TRBJ1-1; D might be TRBD1 (5 bases). Germline V gene data show CDR1 as SGDLS and CDR2 as YYNGEE. The CDR3 has 15 residues. Trimming pared 0 bases from V and 1 base from J, leaving 10 bases between.

This chain uses TRBV7-2 with TRBJ1-5; D not certain. This CDR3 has 14 residues. CDR1 is SGHTA and CDR2 is FQGNSA in the germline V gene. Trimming removed 3 bases at V and 7 bases at J, with 13 bases between. This chain's CDR3 is CASSFGSTRQPQHF. The CDR3 DNA is TGTGCCAGCAGCTTTGGGTCAACGCGGCAGCCCCAGCATTTT.

On this clone itself: Here the CDR3 omits its conserved ending phenylalanine or tryptophan, so a read error is the likely source. No DNA is shown, since the ends of the CDR3 on it are uncertain; the CDR3 is the one TCRdb lists. The chain employs TRBV18 and TRBJ1-3. Termini included, the CDR3 measures 13 amino acids. The germline V gene encodes CDR1 KGHSH and CDR2 LQKENI. The CDR3 loop is CASSPSREETGPL.

The V gene is TRBV9, the J gene TRBJ2-3; D is ambiguous. Deletions cut 0 bases from V and 5 bases from J, with 10 bases between. Germline V gene data show CDR1 as SGDLS and CDR2 as YYNGEE. CDR3 length: 14 amino acids. This CDR3 reads CASSVGQGVDTQYF. The CDR3 DNA sequence: TGTGCCAGCAGCGTAGGCCAAGGAGTAGATACGCAGTATTTT.

This chain links TRBV10-3 with TRBJ2-7, with 9 nucleotides matching TRBD1. Per germline, CDR1 ENHRY and CDR2 SYGVKD. Trimming cost V 4 bases and J 3 bases; bases outside gene matches: 4. The CDR3 consists of 14 residues. DNA for the CDR3: TGTGCCATCAGTGGACAGGGACAGGGCTACGAGCAGTACTTC. Its translation is CAISGQGQGYEQYF.

The gene calls are TRBV5-1 and TRBJ1-1; D might be TRBD1 (5 bases). Trimming cost V 2 bases and J 1 base, with 12 bases left between them. This CDR3 region has 15 residues. Looked up from germline, CDR1 is SGHRS and CDR2 is YFSETQ. CDR3 nucleotides: TGCGCCAGCAGCTTAGGTGGGGGGAGGAACACTGAAGCTTTCTTT. It translates to CASSLGGGRNTEAFF.

The chain carries TRBV4-2 and TRBJ2-1; D possibly corresponds to TRBD2 (5 bases). Deletions cut 4 bases from V and 2 bases from J, with 9 bases between. Germline assignment: CDR1 LGHNA and CDR2 YNFKEQ. CDR3 length: 14 residues. CDR3 DNA sequence: TGTGCCAGCAGCCCGGGGTGGACCTACAATGAGCAGTTCTTC. This encodes CASSPGWTYNEQFF.

The chain carries TRBV18 and TRBJ2-5; 9 bases align to TRBD1. This CDR3 is 16 amino acids long. CDR1 is KGHSH, CDR2 LQKENI, per germline. The V and J ends lost 3 bases and 5 bases, in that order; junction bases with no gene match: 10. CDR3 nucleotide sequence: TGTGCCAGCTCACCTGGCGGGACAGGGTCTCGGGAGACCCAGTACTTC. As protein: CASSPGGTGSRETQYF. Based on the CDR3 plus reference TRBV18 and TRBJ2-5, the full variable domain is NAGVMQNPRHLVRRRGQEARLRCSPMKGHSHVYWYRQLPEEGLKFMVYLQKENIIDESGMPKERFSAEFPKEGPSILRIQQVVRGDSAAYFCASSPGGTGSRETQYFGPGTRLLVL.

This sequence joins TRBV29-1 and TRBJ1-2; D is possibly TRBD1 (6 bases). CDR1 is SQVTM and CDR2 is ANQGSEA in the germline V gene. V shed 6 bases and J shed 4 bases, with 15 bases lying between them. There are 13 residues in the CDR3. Written as DNA, the CDR3 is TGCAGCGTATCAAAACAGGGTGGCTATGGCTACACCTTC. Translation gives CSVSKQGGYGYTF.

The chain combines TRBV6-4 with TRBJ2-1; 13 nucleotides match TRBD2. J lost 7 bases, V lost 10 bases, and 10 bases had no gene match. Per germline, CDR1 MRHNA and CDR2 SNTAGT. The CDR3 extends over 15 amino acids. CDR3 in amino acids: CATKRTSGSENEQFF. CDR3 nucleotides: TGTGCCACCAAAAGGACTAGCGGGAGTGAGAATGAGCAGTTCTTC.

V is TRBV13 and J is TRBJ2-3, with D tentatively TRBD2 (5 bases). V was pared by 7 bases and J by 5 bases, with 13 bases between. Germline V gene data show CDR1 as PRHDT and CDR2 as FYEKMQ (reference sequence). The length of the CDR3 is 13 residues. The CDR3 protein is CASTPGRGDTQYF. The CDR3 bases are TGTGCCAGCACCCCGGGCCGGGGAGATACGCAGTATTTT. The whole variable domain, remainder taken from reference TRBV13 and TRBJ2-3, is AAGVIQSPRHLIKEKRETATLKCYPIPRHDTVYWYQQGPGQDPQFLISFYEKMQSDKGSIPDRFSAQQFSDYHSELNMSSLELGDSALYFCASTPGRGDTQYFGPGTRLTVL.

The CDR3 DNA is TGCGCCAGCAGCCGCGGGGGGACGAACACCGGGGAGCTGTTTTTT. Its protein is CASSRGGTNTGELFF. The chain uses TRBV4-3 and TRBJ2-2; 8 bases fit TRBD2. The CDR3 has 15 residues. V gave up 4 bases and J gave up 0 bases; unmatched junction bases: 1. In germline, CDR1 is LGHNA, CDR2 YSLEER.

The chain has TRBV25-1 and TRBJ2-6; tentatively, D is TRBD2 (6 bases). From germline, CDR1 is MGHDK and CDR2 SYGVNS. This CDR3 comprises 16 residues. The germline V and J ends were trimmed by 5 bases and 4 bases, with 15 bases remaining between them. The CDR3 region is CASSSPTRGGANVLTF. In DNA form, the CDR3 reads TGTGCCAGCAGTTCCCCGACTCGGGGGGGGGCCAACGTCCTGACTTTC.

The chain recombines TRBV4-1 with TRBJ1-3, with 7 bases lining up with TRBD1. The CDR3 extends over 14 amino acids. V shed 5 bases, J shed 3 bases, and the junction held 4 bases outside the gene matches. Germline CDR1 MGHRA, CDR2 YSYEKL. This CDR3 is CASSEGANGNTIYF. Here the CDR3 DNA reads TGCGCCAGCAGCGAGGGGGCTAATGGAAACACCATATATTTT.

This chain connects TRBV4-3 to TRBJ2-3, with no clear D. The V and J ends lost 0 bases and 4 bases respectively, with 11 bases between them. Germline assignment: CDR1 LGHNA and CDR2 YSLEER. The CDR3 covers 15 residues. In nucleotides, the CDR3 is TGCGCCAGCAGCCAAGACCCCGAGAGTGCAGATACGCAGTATTTT. Translating gives CASSQDPESADTQYF.

V is TRBV6-5 and J is TRBJ1-2; 9 bases align to TRBD1. Germline V lookup: CDR1 MNHEY, CDR2 SVGAGI. This CDR3 is 14 amino acids long. Trimming at V came to 4 bases and at J to 3 bases, leaving 3 bases not matched to a gene. The CDR3 DNA follows: TGTGCCAGCAGTTCGGGACAGGGATACTATGGCTACACCTTC. It translates to CASSSGQGYYGYTF.

V usage is TRBV27 and J usage is TRBJ2-7; 11 nucleotides align to TRBD2. Germline V lookup: CDR1 MNHEY, CDR2 SMNVEV (reference sequence). V lost 4 bases, J lost 3 bases, and 5 bases stayed unmatched. The CDR3 has 15 amino acids. Here the CDR3 reads CASSSPGTSGYEQYF. As DNA, the CDR3 is TGTGCCAGCAGTTCCCCCGGGACTAGCGGCTACGAGCAGTACTTC.

This chain links TRBV27 with TRBJ2-7; D remains unclear. Trimming removed 0 bases at V and 3 bases at J, with 3 bases between. Germline-derived CDR1 and CDR2 are MNHEY and SMNVEV (reference sequence). The CDR3 covers 12 residues. The DNA of the CDR3 is TGTGCCAGCAGTTTATCCGGCTACGAGCAGTACTTC. Its protein product is CASSLSGYEQYF.

The chain joins TRBV4-3 to TRBJ2-3; D is perhaps TRBD2 (5 bases). Trimming removed 4 bases from V and 8 bases from J, with 7 bases in between. Germline V gene sequence: CDR1 LGHNA, CDR2 YSLEER. The CDR3 length is 11 residues. The chain's CDR3 is CASSLGVTQYF. CDR3 in DNA: TGCGCCAGCAGCCTGGGAGTTACGCAGTATTTT.

The rearrangement joins TRBV6-5 to TRBJ2-1; D gene uncertain. V gave up 8 bases and J gave up 6 bases, with 14 bases separating them. The CDR3 consists of 13 residues. Germline values: CDR1 MNHEY, CDR2 SVGAGI. The CDR3 is CASGTSTGNEQFF. The CDR3 coding sequence is TGTGCCAGCGGCACTTCGACGGGCAATGAGCAGTTCTTC.

The rearrangement uses TRBV7-2 and TRBJ2-6, with no clear D. CDR1 and CDR2 (germline): SGHTA, FQGNSA. This CDR3 has 16 residues. V lost 1 base to trimming and J lost 4 bases, with 11 bases between them. CDR3 residues: CASSLVILEGANVLTF. The CDR3 DNA follows: TGTGCCAGCAGCTTAGTAATCCTCGAGGGGGCCAACGTCCTGACTTTC.